Below, 2 T cell receptor beta chains from the same sample are listed, as sequenced in a study of CDR3 diversity in severe acne. TCRdb ran MiXCR on the PCR reads and lists one entry per CDR3 protein. This table holds about 84,000 distinct CDR3 sequences, around 49% found once. The sequenced material came from blood. The source is a male donor in good health, without acne.

At least ten counts were recorded for this clonotype. The chain couples TRBV3-1 to TRBJ1-1, with D unresolved. V lost 1 base to trimming and J lost 3 bases, with 9 bases between them. The germline gives CDR1 LGHDT, CDR2 YNNKEL (reference sequence). There are 14 residues in the CDR3. The CDR3 DNA sequence: TGTGCCAGCAGCCAAGTCGGCGGTGACACTGAAGCTTTCTTT. Translated: CASSQVGGDTEAFF.

In its sample, this clonotype ranks as medium-sized (0.01 to 0.1%). V is TRBV7-6 and J is TRBJ2-7; the match to TRBD2 covers 8 bases. The germline gives CDR1 SGHVS, CDR2 FNYEAQ. The V and J ends lost 2 bases and 9 bases, in that order; junction bases with no gene match: 12. The CDR3 loop spans 15 amino acids. CDR3 region: CASSLSAGEGVGQYF. CDR3 coding DNA: TGTGCCAGCAGCTTATCAGCGGGAGAGGGAGTAGGGCAGTACTTC.